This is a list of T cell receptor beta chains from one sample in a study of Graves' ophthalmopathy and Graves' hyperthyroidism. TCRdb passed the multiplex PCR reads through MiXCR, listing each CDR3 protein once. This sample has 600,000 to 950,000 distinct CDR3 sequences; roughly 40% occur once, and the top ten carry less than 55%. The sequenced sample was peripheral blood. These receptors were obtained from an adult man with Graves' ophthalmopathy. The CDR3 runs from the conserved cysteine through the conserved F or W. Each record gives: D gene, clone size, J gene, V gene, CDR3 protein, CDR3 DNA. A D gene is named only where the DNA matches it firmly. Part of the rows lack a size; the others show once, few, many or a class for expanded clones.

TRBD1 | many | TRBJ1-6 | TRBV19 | CASRRTGQSNSPLHF | TGTGCCAGTAGGAGAACGGGACAGAGTAATTCACCCCTCCACTTT
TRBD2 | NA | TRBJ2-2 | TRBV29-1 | CSVGGLAGSNTGELFF | TGCAGCGTGGGCGGACTAGCGGGGTCGAACACCGGGGAGCTGTTTTTT
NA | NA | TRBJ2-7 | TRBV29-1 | CSVRRQVQETQYEQYF | TGCAGCGTGAGGAGGCAGGTACAAGAGACCCAGTACGAGCAGTACTTC
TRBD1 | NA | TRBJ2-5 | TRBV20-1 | CSAVDRTGGGLETQYF | TGCAGTGCTGTAGACAGGACAGGGGGCGGATTGGAGACCCAGTACTTC
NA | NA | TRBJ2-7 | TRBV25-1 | CASSLGQGSGEQYF | TGTGCCAGCAGCTTAGGGCAGGGGAGCGGCGAGCAGTACTTC
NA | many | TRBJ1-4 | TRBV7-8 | CASSLLGTNEKLFF | TGTGCCAGCAGCTTATTAGGGACTAATGAAAAACTGTTTTTT
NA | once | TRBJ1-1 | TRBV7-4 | CASSLSSPPMNTEAFF | TGTGCCAGCAGCTTATCGAGTCCCCCGATGAACACTGAAGCTTTCTTT
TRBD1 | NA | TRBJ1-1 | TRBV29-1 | CSVGAGGNTEAFF | TGCAGCGTTGGGGCAGGGGGGAACACTGAAGCTTTCTTT
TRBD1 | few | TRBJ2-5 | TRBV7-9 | CASDRFETQYF | TGTGCGTCGGACAGGTTCGAGACCCAGTACTTC
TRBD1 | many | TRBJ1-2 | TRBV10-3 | CAISEGTVYGYTF | TGTGCCATCAGTGAAGGGACAGTCTATGGCTACACCTTC
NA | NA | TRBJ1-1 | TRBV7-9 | CASSSQKGAEAFF | TGTGCCAGCAGCTCTCAGAAGGGGGCTGAAGCTTTCTTT
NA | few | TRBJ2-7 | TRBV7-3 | CASSYVAAPPYEQYF | TGTGCCAGCAGTTACGTCGCGGCCCCGCCCTACGAGCAGTACTTC
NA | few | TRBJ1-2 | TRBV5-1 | CASSLVGLLYGYTF | TGCGCCAGCAGCTTGGTGGGGCTCCTCTATGGCTACACCTTC
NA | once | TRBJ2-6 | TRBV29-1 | CSVEPGNRGANVLTF | TGCAGCGTTGAACCAGGAAACCGTGGGGCCAACGTCCTGACTTTC
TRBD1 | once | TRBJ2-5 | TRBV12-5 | CASGLVLGTERGRRETQYF | TGTGCTAGTGGTTTGGTACTTGGGACGGAGAGGGGGCGCAGGGAGACCCAGTACTTC
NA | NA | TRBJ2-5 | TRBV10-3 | CAISDPVQGETQYF | TGTGCCATCAGTGATCCCGTTCAGGGAGAGACCCAGTACTTC
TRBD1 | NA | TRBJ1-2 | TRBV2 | CASSAPTRTGRDYGYTF | TGTGCCAGCAGTGCACCTACCCGGACAGGGAGAGACTATGGCTACACCTTC
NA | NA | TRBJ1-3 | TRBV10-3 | CAISDGQGNTIYF | TGTGCCATCAGTGATGGACAGGGAAACACCATATATTTT
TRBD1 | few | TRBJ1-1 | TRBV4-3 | CASSQGVGKPGQGATFF | TGCGCCAGCAGCCAAGGGGTGGGGAAGCCGGGACAGGGAGCAACTTTCTTT
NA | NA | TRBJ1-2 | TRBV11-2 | CASSLEWGAQYGYTF | TGTGCCAGCAGCTTAGAATGGGGGGCACAATACGGCTACACCTTC
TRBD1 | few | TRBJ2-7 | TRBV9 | CASSAPGQGANEQYF | TGTGCCAGCAGCGCCCCGGGACAGGGGGCTAACGAGCAGTACTTC
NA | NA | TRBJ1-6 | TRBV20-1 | CSARVGSGSPLHF | TGCAGTGCTCGGGTGGGGAGTGGATCACCCCTCCACTTT
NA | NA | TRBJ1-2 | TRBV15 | CATSRTGTFNYGYTF | TGTGCCACCAGCAGAACTGGGACATTTAACTATGGCTACACCTTC
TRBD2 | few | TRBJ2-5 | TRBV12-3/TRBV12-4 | CASSWGGDQETQYF | TGTGCCAGCAGTTGGGGGGGGGACCAAGAGACCCAGTACTTC
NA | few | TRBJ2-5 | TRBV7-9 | CASSPSVKETQYF | TGTGCCAGCAGCCCCAGTGTTAAAGAGACCCAGTACTTC
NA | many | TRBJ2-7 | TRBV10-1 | CASSDGGAKDEQYF | TGCGCCAGCAGTGATGGAGGGGCGAAGGACGAGCAGTACTTC
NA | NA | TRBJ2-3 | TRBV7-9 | CASSDSIRTDTQYF | TGTGCCAGCAGCGACAGCATCCGCACAGATACGCAGTATTTT
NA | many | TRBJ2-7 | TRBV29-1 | CSVGWGGSYEQYF | TGCAGCGTTGGGTGGGGCGGGTCCTACGAGCAGTACTTC
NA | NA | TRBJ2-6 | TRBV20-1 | CSAGGHSGANVLTF | TGCAGTGCAGGTGGACACTCTGGGGCCAACGTCCTGACTTTC
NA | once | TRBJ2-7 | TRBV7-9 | CASSGELSEQYF | TGTGCCAGCAGCGGGGAGCTCTCCGAGCAGTACTTC
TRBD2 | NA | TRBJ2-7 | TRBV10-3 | CAISEFPNRGAGEYEQYF | TGTGCCATCAGTGAGTTCCCCAACCGGGGAGCGGGGGAGTACGAGCAGTACTTC
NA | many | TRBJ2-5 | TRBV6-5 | CASRDRIQGETQYF | TGTGCCAGCAGAGACAGGATCCAAGGAGAGACCCAGTACTTC
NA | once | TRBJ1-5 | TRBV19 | CVSSDRGSNQPQHF | TGTGTCAGTAGTGATAGGGGATCCAATCAGCCCCAGCATTTT
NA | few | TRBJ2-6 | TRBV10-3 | CASGPGTTGANVLTF | TGTGCCAGCGGCCCTGGGACAACTGGGGCCAACGTCCTGACTTTC
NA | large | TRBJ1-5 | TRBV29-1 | CSVGHINQPQHF | TGCAGCGTCGGACACATCAATCAGCCCCAGCATTTT
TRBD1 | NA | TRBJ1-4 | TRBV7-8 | CASSGFRGPGEKLFF | TGTGCCAGCAGTGGATTCAGGGGGCCGGGCGAAAAACTGTTTTTT
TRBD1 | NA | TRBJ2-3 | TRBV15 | CATSRRTGRTDTQYF | TGTGCCACCAGCAGGAGGACAGGGAGAACAGATACGCAGTATTTT
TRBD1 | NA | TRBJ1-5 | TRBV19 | CACAGQGNQPQHF | TGTGCCTGTGCGGGACAGGGAAATCAGCCCCAGCATTTT
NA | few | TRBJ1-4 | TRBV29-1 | CSVEWGGTGKLFF | TGCAGCGTTGAGTGGGGCGGCACTGGAAAACTGTTTTTT
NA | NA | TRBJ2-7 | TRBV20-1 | CSARAATHYEQYF | TGCAGTGCTAGAGCCGCTACTCACTACGAGCAGTACTTC
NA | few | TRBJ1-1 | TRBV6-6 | CASSYSSRAGTEAFF | TGTGCCAGCAGTTACTCGAGCCGTGCGGGCACTGAAGCTTTCTTT